These 3 T cell receptor beta chains were sequenced from one sample in a study of blood T cell repertoires in COVID-19. Repertoires were generated with immunoSEQ multiplex PCR, while TCRdb's copy carries only in-frame clones and drops some. The table has 50,000 to 70,000 clones, approximately 83% seen once. The material sequenced was peripheral blood. Receptors originate from an elderly man with COVID-19, enrolled during active disease.

The J gene is TRBJ2-5, the V gene TRBV19; a possible D gene is TRBD2 (6 bases). In germline, CDR1 is LNHDA, CDR2 SQIVND (reference sequence). Trimming stripped 8 bases from V and 0 bases from J, with 19 bases between. The CDR3 runs 16 residues. CDR3 residues: CASSYRDSLYQETQYF. Written as DNA, the CDR3 is TGTGCCAGTTCCTACCGGGACTCACTGTACCAAGAGACCCAGTACTTC.

The J gene is TRBJ2-5, the V gene TRBV3-1 (or the pseudogene TRBV3-2), with 13 bases lining up with TRBD2. Trimming cost V 1 base and J 0 bases; bases outside gene matches: 5. Looked up from germline, CDR1 is LGHDT and CDR2 is YNNKEL (reference sequence). The CDR3 contains 18 residues. CDR3 nucleotide sequence: TGTGCCAGCAGCCAAGGACTAGCGGGGGGTCAGGACCAAGAGACCCAGTACTTC. Translation gives CASSQGLAGGQDQETQYF.

V and J are TRBV18 and TRBJ2-3; D uncertain. CDR1 is KGHSH and CDR2 is LQKENI in the germline V gene. V was cut by 0 bases and J by 4 bases, with 17 bases left in between. This CDR3 has 17 amino acids. The CDR3 bases are TGTGCCAGCTCACCACCGGTCGTTTCTGGCTTGGCAGATACGCAGTATTTT. This codes for CASSPPVVSGLADTQYF.